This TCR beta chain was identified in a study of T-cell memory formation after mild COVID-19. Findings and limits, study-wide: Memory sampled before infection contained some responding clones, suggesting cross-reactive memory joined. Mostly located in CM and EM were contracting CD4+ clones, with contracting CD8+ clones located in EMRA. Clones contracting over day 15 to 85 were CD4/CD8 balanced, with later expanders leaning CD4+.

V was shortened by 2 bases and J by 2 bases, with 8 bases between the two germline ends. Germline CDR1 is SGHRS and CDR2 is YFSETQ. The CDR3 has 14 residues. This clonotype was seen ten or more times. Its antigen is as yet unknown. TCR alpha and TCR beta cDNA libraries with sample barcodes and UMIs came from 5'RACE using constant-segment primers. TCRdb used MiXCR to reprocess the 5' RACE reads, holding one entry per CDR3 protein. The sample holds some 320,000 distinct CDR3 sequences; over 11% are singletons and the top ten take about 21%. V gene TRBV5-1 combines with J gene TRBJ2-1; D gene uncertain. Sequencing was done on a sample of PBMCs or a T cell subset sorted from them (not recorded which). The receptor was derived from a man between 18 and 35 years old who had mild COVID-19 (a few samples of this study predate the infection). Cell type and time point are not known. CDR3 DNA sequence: TGCGCCAGCAGCTTAGAGGCAGCCTACAATGAGCAGTTCTTC. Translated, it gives CASSLEAAYNEQFF. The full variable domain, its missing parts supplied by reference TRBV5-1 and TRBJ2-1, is KAGVTQTPRYLIKTRGQQVTLSCSPISGHRSVSWYQQTPGQGLQFLFEYFSETQRNKGNFPGRFSGRQFSNSRSEMNVSTLELGDSALYLCASSLEAAYNEQFFGPGTRLTVL.